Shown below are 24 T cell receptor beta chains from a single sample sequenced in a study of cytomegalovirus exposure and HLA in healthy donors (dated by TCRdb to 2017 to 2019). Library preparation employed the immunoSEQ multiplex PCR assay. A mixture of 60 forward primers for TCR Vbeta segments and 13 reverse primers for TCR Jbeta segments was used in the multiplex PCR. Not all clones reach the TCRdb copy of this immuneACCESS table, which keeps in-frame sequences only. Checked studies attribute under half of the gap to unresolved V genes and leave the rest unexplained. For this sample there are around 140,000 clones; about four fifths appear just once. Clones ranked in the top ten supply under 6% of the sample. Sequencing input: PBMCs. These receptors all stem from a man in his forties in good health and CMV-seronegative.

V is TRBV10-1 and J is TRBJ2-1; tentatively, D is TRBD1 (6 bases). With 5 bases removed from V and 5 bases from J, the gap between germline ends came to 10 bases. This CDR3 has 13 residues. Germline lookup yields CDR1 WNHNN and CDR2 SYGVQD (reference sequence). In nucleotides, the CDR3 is TGCGCCAGCAGTAAACAGGGAGACAATGAGCAGTTCTTC. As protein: CASSKQGDNEQFF.

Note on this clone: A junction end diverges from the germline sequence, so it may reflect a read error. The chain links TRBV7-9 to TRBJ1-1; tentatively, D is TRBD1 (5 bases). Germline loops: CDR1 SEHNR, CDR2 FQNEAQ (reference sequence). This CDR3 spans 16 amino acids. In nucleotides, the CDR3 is TGTTCCAGCAGCTTAGGGGCGGGGAGCATGAACACTGAAGCTTTCTTT. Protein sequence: CSSSLGAGSMNTEAFF.

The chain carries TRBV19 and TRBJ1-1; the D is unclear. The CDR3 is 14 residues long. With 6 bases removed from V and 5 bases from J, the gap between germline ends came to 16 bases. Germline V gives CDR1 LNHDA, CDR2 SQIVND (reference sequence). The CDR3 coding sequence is TGTGCCAGTAGATGGACCGCGGGGTGGACTGAAGCTTTCTTT. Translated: CASRWTAGWTEAFF.

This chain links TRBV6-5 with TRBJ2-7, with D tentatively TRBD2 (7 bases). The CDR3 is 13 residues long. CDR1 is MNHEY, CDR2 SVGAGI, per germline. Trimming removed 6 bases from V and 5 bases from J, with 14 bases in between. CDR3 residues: CASRLTGRDEQYF. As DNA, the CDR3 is TGTGCCAGCAGATTAACAGGGAGGGACGAGCAGTACTTC.

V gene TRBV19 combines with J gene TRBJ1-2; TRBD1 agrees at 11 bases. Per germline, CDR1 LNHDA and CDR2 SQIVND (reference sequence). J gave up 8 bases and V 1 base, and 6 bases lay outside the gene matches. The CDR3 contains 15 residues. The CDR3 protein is CASSIAGQGAFGYTF. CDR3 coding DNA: TGTGCCAGTAGTATAGCCGGACAGGGGGCGTTCGGCTACACCTTC. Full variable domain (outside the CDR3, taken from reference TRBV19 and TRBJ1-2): DGGITQSPKYLFRKEGQNVTLSCEQNLNHDAMYWYRQDPGQGLRLIYYSQIVNDFQKGDIAEGYSVSREKKESFPLTVTSAQKNPTAFYLCASSIAGQGAFGYTFGSGTRLTVV.

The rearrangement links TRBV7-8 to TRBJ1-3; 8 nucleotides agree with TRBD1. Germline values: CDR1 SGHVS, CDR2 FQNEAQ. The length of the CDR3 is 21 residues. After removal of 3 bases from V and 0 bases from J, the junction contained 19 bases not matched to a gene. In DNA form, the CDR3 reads TGTGCCAGCAGCTTTCCCCGGACAGGGAAAAATTCGCTTGTCTCTGGAAACACCATATATTTT. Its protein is CASSFPRTGKNSLVSGNTIYF.

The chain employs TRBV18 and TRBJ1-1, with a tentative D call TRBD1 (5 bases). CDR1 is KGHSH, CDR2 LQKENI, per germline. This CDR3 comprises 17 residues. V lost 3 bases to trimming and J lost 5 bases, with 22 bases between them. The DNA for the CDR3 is TGTGCCAGCTCACCGGACCCATTGACTTCAGGGTCGACTGAAGCTTTCTTT. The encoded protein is CASSPDPLTSGSTEAFF.

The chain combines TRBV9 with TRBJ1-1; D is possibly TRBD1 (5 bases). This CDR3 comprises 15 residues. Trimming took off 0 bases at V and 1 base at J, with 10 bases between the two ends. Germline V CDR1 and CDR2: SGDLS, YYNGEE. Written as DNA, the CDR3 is TGTGCCAGCAGCGTAGAGGCAGGGTCGAACACTGAAGCTTTCTTT. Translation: CASSVEAGSNTEAFF. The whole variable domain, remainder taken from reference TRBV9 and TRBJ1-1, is DSGVTQTPKHLITATGQRVTLRCSPRSGDLSVYWYQQSLDQGLQFLIQYYNGEERAKGNILERFSAQQFPDLHSELNLSSLELGDSALYFCASSVEAGSNTEAFFGQGTRLTVV.

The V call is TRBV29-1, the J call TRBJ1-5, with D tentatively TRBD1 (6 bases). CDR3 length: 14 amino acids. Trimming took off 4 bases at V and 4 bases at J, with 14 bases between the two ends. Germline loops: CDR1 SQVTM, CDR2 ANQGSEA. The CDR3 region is CSVGQGTPNQPQHF. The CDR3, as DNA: TGCAGCGTTGGCCAAGGGACACCAAATCAGCCCCAGCATTTT.

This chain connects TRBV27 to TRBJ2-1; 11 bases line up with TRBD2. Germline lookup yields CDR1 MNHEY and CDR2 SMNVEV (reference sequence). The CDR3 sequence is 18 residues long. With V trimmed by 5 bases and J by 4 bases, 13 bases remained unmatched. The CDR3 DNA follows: TGTGCCAGCAGTGGTGGGAAATTAGCGGGGGGGCGGTACAATGAGCAGTTCTTC. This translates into CASSGGKLAGGRYNEQFF.

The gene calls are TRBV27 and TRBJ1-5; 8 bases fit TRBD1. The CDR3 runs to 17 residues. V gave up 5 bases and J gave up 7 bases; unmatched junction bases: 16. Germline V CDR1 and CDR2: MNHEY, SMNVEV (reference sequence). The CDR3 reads CASSHLKLQGAWQPQHF. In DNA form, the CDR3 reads TGTGCCAGCAGTCACCTAAAACTTCAGGGGGCCTGGCAGCCCCAGCATTTT.

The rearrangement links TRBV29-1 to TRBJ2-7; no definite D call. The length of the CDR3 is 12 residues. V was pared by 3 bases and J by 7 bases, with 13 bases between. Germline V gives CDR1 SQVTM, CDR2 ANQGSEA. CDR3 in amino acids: CSVDSGLREQYF. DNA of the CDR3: TGCAGCGTTGATTCCGGGTTGAGGGAGCAGTACTTC.

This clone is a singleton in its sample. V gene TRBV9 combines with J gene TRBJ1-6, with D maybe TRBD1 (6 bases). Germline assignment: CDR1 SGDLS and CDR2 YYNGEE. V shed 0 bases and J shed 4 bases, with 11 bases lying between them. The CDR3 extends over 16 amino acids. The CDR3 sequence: CASSVGTGKYNSPLHF. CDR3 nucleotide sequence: TGTGCCAGCAGCGTAGGAACAGGGAAATATAATTCACCCCTCCACTTT.

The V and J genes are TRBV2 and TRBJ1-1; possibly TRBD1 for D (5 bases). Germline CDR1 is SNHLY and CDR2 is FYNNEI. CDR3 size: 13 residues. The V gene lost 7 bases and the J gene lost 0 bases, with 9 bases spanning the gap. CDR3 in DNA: TGTGCCAGCACCCAGGACATGAACACTGAAGCTTTCTTT. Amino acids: CASTQDMNTEAFF.

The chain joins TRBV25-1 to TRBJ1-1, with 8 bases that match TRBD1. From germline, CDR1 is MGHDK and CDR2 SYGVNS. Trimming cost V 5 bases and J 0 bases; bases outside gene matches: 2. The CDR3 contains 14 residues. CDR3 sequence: CASSSTGVNTEAFF. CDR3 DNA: TGTGCCAGCAGTTCGACAGGGGTGAACACTGAAGCTTTCTTT.

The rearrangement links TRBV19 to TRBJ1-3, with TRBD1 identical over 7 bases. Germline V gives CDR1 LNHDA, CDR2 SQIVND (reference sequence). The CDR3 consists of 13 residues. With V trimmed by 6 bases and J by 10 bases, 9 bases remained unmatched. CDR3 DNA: TGTGCCAGTAGGGGTACAGGGGAAGGGACCATATATTTT. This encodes CASRGTGEGTIYF.

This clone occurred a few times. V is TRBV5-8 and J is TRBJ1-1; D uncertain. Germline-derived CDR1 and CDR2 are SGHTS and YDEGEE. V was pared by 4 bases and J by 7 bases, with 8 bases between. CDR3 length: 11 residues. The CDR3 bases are TGTGCCAGCAGCAAATACTATGAAGCTTTCTTT. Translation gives CASSKYYEAFF.

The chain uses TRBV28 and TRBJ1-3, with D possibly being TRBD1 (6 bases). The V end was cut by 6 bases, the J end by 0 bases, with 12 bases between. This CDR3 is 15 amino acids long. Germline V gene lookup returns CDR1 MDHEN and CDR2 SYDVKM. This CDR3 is CASRGGGLSGNTIYF. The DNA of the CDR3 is TGTGCCAGCAGGGGAGGGGGGCTCTCTGGAAACACCATATATTTT.

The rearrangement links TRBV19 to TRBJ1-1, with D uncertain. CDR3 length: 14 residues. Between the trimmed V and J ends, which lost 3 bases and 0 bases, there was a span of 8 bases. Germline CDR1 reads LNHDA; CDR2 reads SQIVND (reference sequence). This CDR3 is CASSMEGMNTEAFF. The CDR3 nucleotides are TGTGCCAGTAGTATGGAGGGAATGAACACTGAAGCTTTCTTT.

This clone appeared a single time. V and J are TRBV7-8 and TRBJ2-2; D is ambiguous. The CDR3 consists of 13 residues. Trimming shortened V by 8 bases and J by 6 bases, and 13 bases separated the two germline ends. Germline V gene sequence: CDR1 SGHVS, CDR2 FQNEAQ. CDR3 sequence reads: CASVFGVAGELFF. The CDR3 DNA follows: TGTGCCAGCGTTTTCGGAGTTGCCGGGGAGCTGTTTTTT. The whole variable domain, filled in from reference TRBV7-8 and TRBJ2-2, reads GAGVSQSPRYKVAKRGQDVALRCDPISGHVSLFWYQQALGQGPEFLTYFQNEAQLDKSGLPSDRFFAERPEGSVSTLKIQRTQQEDSAVYLCASVFGVAGELFFGEGSRLTVL.

The CDR3 bases are TGTGCCAGCAGATTACAGGGGGCTCGCAATCAGCCCCAGCATTTT. This codes for CASRLQGARNQPQHF. The chain couples TRBV27 to TRBJ1-5, with 9 bases lining up with TRBD1. This CDR3 has 15 amino acids. The germline V gene has CDR1 MNHEY and CDR2 SMNVEV (reference sequence). Germline trimming cut 6 bases from V and 2 bases from J; bases unmatched to any gene: 5.

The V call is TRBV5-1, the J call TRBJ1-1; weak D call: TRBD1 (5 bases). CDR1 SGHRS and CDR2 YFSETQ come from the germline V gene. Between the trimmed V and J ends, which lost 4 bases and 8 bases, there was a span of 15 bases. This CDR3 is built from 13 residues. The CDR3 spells CASSINSGSEAFF. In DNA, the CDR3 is TGCGCCAGCAGCATTAACTCAGGGTCGGAAGCTTTCTTT.

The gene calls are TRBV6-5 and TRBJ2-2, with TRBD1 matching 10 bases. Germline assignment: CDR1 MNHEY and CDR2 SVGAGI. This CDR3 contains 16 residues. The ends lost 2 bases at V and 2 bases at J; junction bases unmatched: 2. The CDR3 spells CASSYPTGGNTGELFF. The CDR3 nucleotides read TGTGCCAGCAGTTACCCGACAGGGGGCAACACCGGGGAGCTGTTTTTT.

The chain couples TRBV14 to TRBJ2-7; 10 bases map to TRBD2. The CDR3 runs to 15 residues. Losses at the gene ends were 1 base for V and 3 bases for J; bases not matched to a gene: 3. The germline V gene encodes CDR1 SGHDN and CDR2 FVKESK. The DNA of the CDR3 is TGTGCCAGCAGCCAAGGTCTAGCGGGGGTCTACGAGCAGTACTTC. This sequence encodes CASSQGLAGVYEQYF.